The 22 T cell receptor beta chains given below trace back to one sample, sequenced in a study of radiation and T cells in renal cell carcinoma. Specified time point: baseline pretreatment blood. Noted treatment: 15 Gy SBRT to primary tumor, nephrectomy 4 weeks later. Only in-frame clones appear in the TCRdb table, and some are missing; sequencing was by immunoSEQ multiplex PCR. Counted here are 130,000 to 150,000 clones, around 89% occurring once; the ten biggest clones make up around 4%. This specimen consisted of blood, obtained from a patient whose treatment included radiotherapy and nephrectomy. The receptors shown here come from a woman aged 70-85 years with renal cell carcinoma.

This clone occurred a few times. Other DNA variants within this sample encode the same CDR3. The rearrangement links TRBV19 to TRBJ1-1; D ambiguous. The length of the CDR3 is 13 residues. Germline V lookup: CDR1 LNHDA, CDR2 SQIVND (reference sequence). V was pared by 4 bases and J by 1 base, with 7 bases between. CDR3 nucleotides: TGTGCCAGTAGTACCCAGAGGAACACTGAAGCTTTCTTT. It codes for CASSTQRNTEAFF.

The V and J genes are TRBV9 and TRBJ1-5; possible D gene TRBD1, 6 bases. The CDR3 spans 15 residues. Germline values: CDR1 SGDLS, CDR2 YYNGEE. V gave up 3 bases and J gave up 3 bases, with 13 bases separating them. The CDR3 nucleotides are TGTGCCAGCAGCGATGGGCAGGGGTTCAATCAGCCCCAGCATTTT. This translates into CASSDGQGFNQPQHF.

The chain couples TRBV18 to TRBJ1-1; D possibly corresponds to TRBD1 (5 bases). The CDR3 is made up of 15 amino acids. Germline V gene sequence: CDR1 KGHSH, CDR2 LQKENI. The V and J ends lost 3 bases and 1 base respectively, with 12 bases between them. CDR3 sequence: CASSPSDSTNTEAFF. DNA of the CDR3: TGTGCCAGCTCACCGTCCGACAGTACGAACACTGAAGCTTTCTTT.

The rearrangement uses TRBV5-4 and TRBJ2-7, with 8 bases identical to TRBD1. CDR1 and CDR2 from the germline V gene are SGHNT and YYREEE (reference sequence). The CDR3 is made up of 14 amino acids. J was trimmed by 6 bases and V by 4 bases; bases with no gene match: 9. The CDR3 DNA follows: TGTGCCAGCAGCCCACGGACAGGGACCGGCGAGCAGTACTTC. Protein product: CASSPRTGTGEQYF.

This clone appeared a single time. The V and J genes are TRBV19 and TRBJ1-6; 10 bases align to TRBD1. Germline V gene data show CDR1 as LNHDA and CDR2 as SQIVND (reference sequence). V lost 5 bases to trimming and J lost 7 bases; unmatched junction nucleotides: 2. The CDR3 consists of 14 residues. The CDR3 coding sequence is TGTGCCAGTAGTGTGGGACAGGGGAATTCACCCCTCCACTTT. Its translation is CASSVGQGNSPLHF. The whole variable domain, remainder taken from reference TRBV19 and TRBJ1-6, is DGGITQSPKYLFRKEGQNVTLSCEQNLNHDAMYWYRQDPGQGLRLIYYSQIVNDFQKGDIAEGYSVSREKKESFPLTVTSAQKNPTAFYLCASSVGQGNSPLHFGNGTRLTVT.

This clone was found a few times. The DNA for the CDR3 is TGTGCCTGGACAATCGGGTACAATTCACCCCTCCACTTT. Its translation: CAWTIGYNSPLHF. The chain uses TRBV30 and TRBJ1-6, with no clear D. The CDR3 sequence is 13 residues long. Trimming pared 4 bases from V and 7 bases from J, leaving 11 bases between. The V gene's germline CDR1 is GTSNPN and CDR2 SVGIG (reference sequence).

This clone was seen a handful of times. This same CDR3 is encoded by further DNA sequences in the sample. The rearrangement joins TRBV9 to TRBJ1-1; unclear D gene. The CDR3 sequence is 13 residues long. V lost 0 bases, J lost 1 base, and 4 bases lay in between. Germline CDR1 reads SGDLS; CDR2 reads YYNGEE. As DNA, the CDR3 is TGTGCCAGCAGCGTAGCAGGGAACACTGAAGCTTTCTTT. Translation: CASSVAGNTEAFF.

The V and J genes are TRBV6-6 and TRBJ2-7; D gene uncertain. This CDR3 region has 13 residues. Deletions cut 0 bases from V and 3 bases from J, with 6 bases between. Looked up from germline, CDR1 is MNHNY and CDR2 is SVGAGI (reference sequence). CDR3 sequence (DNA): TGTGCCAGCAGTTACTCTTGGGGCTACGAGCAGTACTTC. It specifies CASSYSWGYEQYF.

V and J are TRBV6-6 and TRBJ1-4, with no clear D. The germline V gene has CDR1 MNHNY and CDR2 SVGAGI (reference sequence). Trimming removed 2 bases from V and 6 bases from J, with 1 base in between. The CDR3 extends over 11 amino acids. The CDR3 region has the DNA TGTGCCAGCAGTTACGATGAAAAACTGTTTTTT. Its translation: CASSYDEKLFF.

The genes are TRBV7-2 and TRBJ2-1, with unresolved D. Per the germline V gene, CDR1 is SGHTA and CDR2 is FQGNSA. CDR3 size: 15 residues. V was cut by 1 base and J by 0 bases, with 7 bases left in between. This CDR3 reads CASSLGGRSYNEQFF. CDR3 nucleotide sequence: TGTGCCAGCAGCTTAGGTGGCCGCTCCTACAATGAGCAGTTCTTC.

The chain combines TRBV7-2 with TRBJ2-5; no definite D call. In germline, CDR1 is SGHTA, CDR2 FQGNSA. The CDR3 has 11 amino acids. V shed 1 base and J shed 7 bases, with 4 bases lying between them. The CDR3 sequence: CASSLGGTQYF. Here the CDR3 DNA reads TGTGCCAGCAGCTTAGGAGGGACCCAGTACTTC.

The rearrangement joins TRBV5-1 to TRBJ1-2, with D hard to call. CDR1 and CDR2 (germline): SGHRS, YFSETQ. The CDR3 is 12 amino acids. V lost 0 bases to trimming and J lost 3 bases, with 3 bases between them. CDR3 region: CASSLGYYGYTF. The CDR3 DNA reads as TGCGCCAGCAGCTTGGGCTACTATGGCTACACCTTC.

V is TRBV19 and J is TRBJ1-5, with TRBD1 as a possible D gene (6 bases). The germline V gene has CDR1 LNHDA and CDR2 SQIVND (reference sequence). Trimming pared 7 bases from V and 2 bases from J, leaving 12 bases between. The CDR3 is 14 residues long. The CDR3 reads CASKQRQGNQPQHF. CDR3 bases: TGTGCCAGTAAACAAAGACAGGGCAATCAGCCCCAGCATTTT.

The rearrangement joins TRBV7-2 to TRBJ1-5; D remains ambiguous. V lost 5 bases, J lost 12 bases, and 17 bases lay in between. This CDR3 is 13 amino acids long. CDR1 SGHTA and CDR2 FQGNSA come from the germline V gene. The CDR3, as DNA: TGTGCCAGCAGCGCCCCGGGTTTGCGGGACCAGCATTTT. Its translation is CASSAPGLRDQHF. Combining the CDR3 with reference TRBV7-2 and TRBJ1-5 gives the whole variable domain GAGVSQSPSNKVTEKGKDVELRCDPISGHTALYWYRQSLGQGLEFLIYFQGNSAPDKSGLPSDRFSAERTGGSVSTLTIQRTQQEDSAVYLCASSAPGLRDQHFGDGTRLSIL.

The chain is built from TRBV4-1 and TRBJ2-1; 9 bases match TRBD1. CDR1 is MGHRA and CDR2 is YSYEKL in the germline V gene. The CDR3 is 16 residues long. J was trimmed by 4 bases and V by 3 bases; bases with no gene match: 7. The CDR3 DNA reads as TGCGCCAGCAGCCAGCGAGGGGGACAGGGTTACAATGAGCAGTTCTTC. Protein product: CASSQRGGQGYNEQFF.

The genes are TRBV5-1 and TRBJ1-2; unclear D gene. Germline loops: CDR1 SGHRS, CDR2 YFSETQ. The CDR3 has 14 residues. Trimming took 4 bases from V and 9 from J, leaving 19 bases between them. The CDR3 here is CASSESLVGRSYTF. Written as DNA, the CDR3 is TGCGCCAGCAGCGAGAGTCTCGTCGGCCGAAGCTACACCTTC.

This clone was observed once. The CDR3 DNA reads TGTGCCAGCAGCTCAGGGGGGATACAAGGCACAGATACGCAGTATTTT. Residues: CASSSGGIQGTDTQYF. The chain uses TRBV7-3 and TRBJ2-3; TRBD1 might be the D (7 bases). The length of the CDR3 is 16 residues. Trimming removed 4 bases from V and 1 base from J, with 15 bases in between. Germline V CDR1 and CDR2: SGHTA, FQGTGA.

The gene calls are TRBV25-1 and TRBJ2-7, with D hard to call. In germline, CDR1 is MGHDK, CDR2 SYGVNS. V was pared by 5 bases and J by 0 bases, with 8 bases between. The CDR3 extends over 13 amino acids. The CDR3 nucleotides are TGTGCCAGCAGTACCGGGCTCTCCTACGAGCAGTACTTC. Its translation: CASSTGLSYEQYF.

V usage is TRBV5-4 and J usage is TRBJ2-1; D is possibly TRBD1 or TRBD2 (5 bases each). Trimming cost V 4 bases and J 5 bases, with 19 bases left between them. This CDR3 has 16 amino acids. Germline CDR1 is SGHNT and CDR2 is YYREEE (reference sequence). CDR3 in DNA: TGTGCCAGCAGCGGTAGGAGGACACAGGCACACAATGAGCAGTTCTTC. Its protein is CASSGRRTQAHNEQFF. Supplemented by reference TRBV5-4 and TRBJ2-1, the full variable domain reads ETGVTQSPTHLIKTRGQQVTLRCSSQSGHNTVSWYQQALGQGPQFIFQYYREEENGRGNFPPRFSGLQFPNYSSELNVNALELDDSALYLCASSGRRTQAHNEQFFGPGTRLTVL.

The DNA for the CDR3 is TGTGCCAGCAGCTTAGCGCTTCGGGGACGAACAGATACGCAGTATTTT. This translates into CASSLALRGRTDTQYF. V gene TRBV7-2 combines with J gene TRBJ2-3; D may correspond to TRBD1 or TRBD2 (5 bases each). The CDR3 is 16 residues long. Germline V gene data show CDR1 as SGHTA and CDR2 as FQGNSA. Trimming cost V 0 bases and J 3 bases, with 13 bases left between them.

The rearrangement joins TRBV5-4 to TRBJ2-5, with D perhaps assigned TRBD1 or TRBD2 (5 bases each). Trimming shortened V by 3 bases and J by 5 bases, and 17 bases separated the two germline ends. Germline loops: CDR1 SGHNT, CDR2 YYREEE (reference sequence). The length of the CDR3 is 15 residues. Here the CDR3 DNA reads TGTGCCAGCAGCTCAGATGCGAGGGGTCGGGAGACCCAGTACTTC. Translation gives CASSSDARGRETQYF.

The chain uses TRBV7-9 and TRBJ2-7; D not certain. The CDR3 totals 12 residues. Trimming removed 2 bases at V and 5 bases at J, with 7 bases between. From germline, CDR1 is SEHNR and CDR2 FQNEAQ (reference sequence). This CDR3 reads CASSLRTDEQYF. CDR3 bases: TGTGCCAGCAGCTTACGGACGGACGAGCAGTACTTC.